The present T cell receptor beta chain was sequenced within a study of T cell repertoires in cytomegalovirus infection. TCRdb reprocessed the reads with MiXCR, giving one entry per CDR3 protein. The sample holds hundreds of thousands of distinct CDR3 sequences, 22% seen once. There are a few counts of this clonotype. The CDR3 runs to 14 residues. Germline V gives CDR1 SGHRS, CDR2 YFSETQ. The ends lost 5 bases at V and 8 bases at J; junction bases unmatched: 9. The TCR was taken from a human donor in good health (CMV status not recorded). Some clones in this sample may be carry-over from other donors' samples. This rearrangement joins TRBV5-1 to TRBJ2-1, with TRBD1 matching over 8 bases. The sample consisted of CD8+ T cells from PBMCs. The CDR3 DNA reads TGCGCCAGCAGTACGGACAGGGTAGTAGATGAGCAGTTCTTC. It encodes CASSTDRVVDEQFF.